This TCR beta chain was captured in a study of T cells in Graves' hyperthyroidism and ophthalmopathy. Study at large: Before treatment of any kind, peripheral blood was taken at initial diagnosis.

This clonotype was detected ten times or more. Amplification of TCR beta CDR3 regions used RNA as the template. RT-PCR in the first round (using the HTBI primer set) targeted the TCR CDR3. TCRdb reprocessed the multiplex PCR reads via MiXCR and lists one record per CDR3 protein. Of about 55,000 distinct CDR3 sequences listed, 53% were seen once; the top ten hold roughly 3.3%. The ends were cut back, 3 bases at V and 1 base at J, with 7 bases in the middle. The germline V gene has CDR1 SGDLS and CDR2 YYNGEE. This CDR3 has 13 amino acids. Subjects with ophthalmopathy showed a Clinical Activity Score no lower than 3, a NOSPECS grade no lower than 4, and a duration shorter than 3 months.

This clonotype was obtained from a woman between 55 and 75 years old with Graves' ophthalmopathy. The chain has TRBV9 and TRBJ1-1; no clear D gene. The specimen sequenced was blood. The CDR3 reads CASSAEGNTEAFF. CDR3 nucleotide sequence: TGTGCCAGCAGCGCCGAGGGGAACACTGAAGCTTTCTTT.